This passage covers 18 T cell receptor beta chains from one sample sequenced in a study of blood T cell repertoires in COVID-19. Produced via immunoSEQ multiplex PCR; TCRdb's table is partial and in-frame only. The sample includes 95,000 or so clones, 80% to 90% of them seen just once. What was sequenced was peripheral blood. These receptors all come from an elderly man with COVID-19, enrolled during active disease.

V gene TRBV27 combines with J gene TRBJ2-3, with TRBD1 as a possible D gene (6 bases). CDR3 length: 14 amino acids. Germline-derived CDR1 and CDR2 are MNHEY and SMNVEV (reference sequence). Between the trimmed V and J ends, which lost 4 bases and 1 base, there was a span of 9 bases. The CDR3 region has the DNA TGTGCCAGCAGTTCAGAGGGGGGCACAGATACGCAGTATTTT. As protein: CASSSEGGTDTQYF.

The V gene is TRBV19, the J gene TRBJ1-2, with 7 bases fitting TRBD1. V shed 0 bases, J shed 4 bases, and the junction held 2 bases outside the gene matches. Germline V lookup: CDR1 LNHDA, CDR2 SQIVND (reference sequence). This CDR3 comprises 14 residues. The CDR3 is CASSIDGTAYGYTF. Written as DNA, the CDR3 is TGTGCCAGTAGTATAGACGGGACAGCCTATGGCTACACCTTC. Full variable domain (remainder filled in from reference TRBV19 and TRBJ1-2): DGGITQSPKYLFRKEGQNVTLSCEQNLNHDAMYWYRQDPGQGLRLIYYSQIVNDFQKGDIAEGYSVSREKKESFPLTVTSAQKNPTAFYLCASSIDGTAYGYTFGSGTRLTVV.

This clone was detected only once. This chain connects TRBV19 to TRBJ2-2; TRBD1 agrees at 7 bases. The CDR3 consists of 15 residues. CDR1 and CDR2 from the germline V gene are LNHDA and SQIVND (reference sequence). The trim removed 5 bases at V and 6 bases at J, leaving 9 bases unmatched. Written as DNA, the CDR3 is TGTGCCAGTAGTCCGCAGGGACAGCCCGCCGGGGAGCTGTTTTTT. Protein sequence: CASSPQGQPAGELFF.

V is TRBV19 and J is TRBJ2-7; possible D gene TRBD1, 6 bases. The length of the CDR3 is 15 residues. V lost 2 bases and J 2 bases, leaving 13 bases between the germline ends. Germline loops: CDR1 LNHDA, CDR2 SQIVND (reference sequence). This chain's CDR3 is CASSIIGGQTYEQYF. The CDR3 DNA reads as TGTGCCAGTAGTATAATAGGGGGACAAACCTACGAGCAGTACTTC.

In this sample, this clone turned up once. This sequence joins TRBV7-9 and TRBJ1-2; D remains unclear. Trimming left V 1 base short and J 4 bases short, with 10 bases between. Per the germline V gene, CDR1 is SEHNR and CDR2 is FQNEAQ (reference sequence). The CDR3 runs to 14 residues. CDR3 DNA: TGTGCCAGCAGCTTAGAAGTCCCGGGCTATGGCTACACCTTC. Amino acids: CASSLEVPGYGYTF.

The chain joins TRBV29-1 to TRBJ1-3, with D possibly matching TRBD1 (6 bases). Trimming cost V 0 bases and J 4 bases, with 16 bases left between them. Germline V gives CDR1 SQVTM, CDR2 ANQGSEA. The CDR3 covers 16 residues. The CDR3 region has the DNA TGCAGCGTTGAAGATCGGGGGGGGCGCAGGGGAAACACCATATATTTT. It specifies CSVEDRGGRRGNTIYF.

The chain has TRBV9 and TRBJ1-2; 9 nucleotides line up with TRBD1. CDR1 is SGDLS and CDR2 is YYNGEE in the germline V gene. Trimming at V came to 2 bases and at J to 8 bases, leaving 10 bases not matched to a gene. The CDR3 totals 15 residues. The CDR3 DNA reads as TGTGCCAGCAGCGTCGGGACAGGGCGCGTGGCGGGCTACACCTTC. Its translation: CASSVGTGRVAGYTF.

The rearrangement links TRBV10-2 to TRBJ2-1; 12 nucleotides agree with TRBD2. Germline V gives CDR1 WSHSY, CDR2 SAAADI. CDR3 length equals 14 residues. J gave up 5 bases and V 4 bases, and 0 bases lay outside the gene matches. As DNA, the CDR3 is TGCGCCAGCAGTGGGACTAGCGGGGACAATGAGCAGTTCTTC. Protein sequence: CASSGTSGDNEQFF.

This clone came up once. V and J are TRBV6-5 and TRBJ2-2; the match to TRBD2 covers 10 bases. The CDR3 runs to 13 residues. The germline V gene has CDR1 MNHEY and CDR2 SVGAGI. J was trimmed by 8 bases and V by 6 bases; bases with no gene match: 3. CDR3 in DNA: TGTGCCAGCAGCCTACTAGCGGGGGGGGAGCTGTTTTTT. It specifies CASSLLAGGELFF.

This clone was counted ten times or more. The chain couples TRBV30 to TRBJ1-5, with no clear D. CDR1 is GTSNPN and CDR2 is SVGIG in the germline V gene (reference sequence). This CDR3 contains 16 residues. V lost 2 bases and J 0 bases, leaving 14 bases between the germline ends. Written as DNA, the CDR3 is TGTGCCTGGAGTTCGAATCCGGGGTTTAGCAATCAGCCCCAGCATTTT. Protein product: CAWSSNPGFSNQPQHF.

The CDR3 loop reads CASSPSGSYNEQFF. Here the CDR3 DNA reads TGTGCCAGCAGCCCTAGCGGCTCCTACAATGAGCAGTTCTTC. This chain connects TRBV7-3 to TRBJ2-1; 7 bases align to TRBD2. Unmatched junction bases numbered 1, after V lost 5 bases and J lost 0 bases. The CDR3 is 14 amino acids. Germline CDR1 and CDR2: SGHTA and FQGTGA.

The chain uses TRBV27 and TRBJ1-2, with 7 bases aligning to TRBD1. With 1 base clipped from V and 0 bases from J, the junction kept 5 bases outside the gene matches. In germline, CDR1 is MNHEY, CDR2 SMNVEV (reference sequence). The CDR3 runs to 16 residues. In DNA, the CDR3 is TGTGCCAGCAGTTTATATTTTGGACAGGCTAACTATGGCTACACCTTC. It is translated as CASSLYFGQANYGYTF.

This chain joins TRBV5-1 and TRBJ1-1; 8 positions agree with TRBD1. The V and J ends lost 4 bases and 4 bases, in that order; junction bases with no gene match: 12. This CDR3 has 16 amino acids. Germline V lookup: CDR1 SGHRS, CDR2 YFSETQ. The CDR3 bases are TGCGCCAGCAGCCCCAATTACGGACAGGGTGCCACTGAAGCTTTCTTT. Protein product: CASSPNYGQGATEAFF.

CDR3 sequence reads: CASSRARDNEQFF. The CDR3 DNA is TGTGCCAGCAGTAGAGCCAGGGACAATGAGCAGTTCTTC. The V and J genes are TRBV7-8 and TRBJ2-1, with D possibly matching TRBD1 (5 bases). V shed 6 bases and J shed 5 bases, with 11 bases lying between them. The CDR3 is 13 residues long. Germline CDR1 reads SGHVS; CDR2 reads FQNEAQ.

Concerning this clone: The limits of the CDR3 on the DNA are not certain, so only TCRdb's listed CDR3 is given. The V and J genes are TRBV6-5 and TRBJ1-2; TRBD1 reflects the table's D call only, with no check against the DNA. With termini counted, the CDR3 has 13 amino acids. Germline V CDR1 and CDR2: MNHEY, SVGAGI. CDR3 region: CASILDREQSYTF.

The CDR3 protein is CASSVAGNGYTF. The CDR3 DNA reads TGTGCCAGCAGCGTTGCGGGGAATGGCTACACCTTC. The chain has TRBV9 and TRBJ1-2; the D is unclear. V was shortened by 2 bases and J by 6 bases, with 8 bases between the two germline ends. Germline values: CDR1 SGDLS, CDR2 YYNGEE. CDR3 size: 12 residues.

The chain uses TRBV7-9 and TRBJ1-1; D perhaps matches TRBD1 (6 bases). The CDR3 length is 14 residues. Germline V gene sequence: CDR1 SEHNR, CDR2 FQNEAQ (reference sequence). With 8 bases removed from V and 0 bases from J, the gap between germline ends came to 13 bases. CDR3 amino acids: CASGQGQMNTEAFF. The CDR3 DNA reads TGTGCCAGCGGCCAAGGACAGATGAACACTGAAGCTTTCTTT.

This clone has a single count. V gene TRBV28 combines with J gene TRBJ2-3; 11 positions match TRBD1. The CDR3 extends over 15 amino acids. Germline trimming cut 7 bases from V and 1 base from J; bases unmatched to any gene: 4. CDR1 is MDHEN, CDR2 SYDVKM, per germline. DNA for the CDR3: TGTGCCAGCACTGGACAGGGGGCGCGCACAGATACGCAGTATTTT. Translation gives CASTGQGARTDTQYF.